This is a list of T cell receptor beta chains from one sample in a study of read filtering for tumor transcriptome and immune sequencing. TCRdb re-derived calls from the reads in MiXCR, one entry per CDR3 protein. The sample lists approximately 140,000 distinct CDR3 sequences, about 13% occurring once. Sequencing was carried out using a population of CD138-negative cells sorted from bone marrow. The receptors derive from a donor aged 40 or older with multiple myeloma. CDR3s include the opening cysteine and the closing phenylalanine or tryptophan. A D gene is named only where the DNA matches it firmly. Clone size, where shown, is once, few, many, or a class for clones that have expanded.

clone size,D gene,CDR3 length,V gene,J gene,CDR3 DNA,CDR3 protein
NA,TRBD1,14,TRBV29-1,TRBJ1-1,TGCAGCGTGGGAGAGGACAGGATGAACACTGAAGCTTTCTTT,CSVGEDRMNTEAFF
many,TRBD1,15,TRBV6-6,TRBJ2-7,TGTGCCAGCAGTTTCCCCGACAGGGTTCGCGACGAGCAGTACTTC,CASSFPDRVRDEQYF
many,NA,12,TRBV28,TRBJ2-7,TGTGCCAGCAGCTACAGGACCTACGAGCAGTACTTC,CASSYRTYEQYF
many,NA,13,TRBV6-2/TRBV6-3,TRBJ2-1,TGTGCCAGCAGCCCCCCCGGGGTAGCCACGGGGTTCTTC,CASSPPGVATGFF
many,NA,17,TRBV27,TRBJ1-6,TGTGCCAGCAGTTTACTTACCCTCGGCCTTGGGGATTCACCCCTCCACTTT,CASSLLTLGLGDSPLHF
many,TRBD1,16,TRBV19,TRBJ1-5,TGTGCCAGTACTCATGACCGGGACAGGGGGAATCAGCCCCAGCATTTT,CASTHDRDRGNQPQHF
few,NA,13,TRBV21-1,TRBJ1-1,TGTGCCAGCAGCAAAGCGCAGGACACTGAAGCTTTCTTT,CASSKAQDTEAFF
many,NA,12,TRBV2,TRBJ2-7,TGTGCCAGCAGCCCACAAGCCTACGAGCAGTACTTC,CASSPQAYEQYF
NA,NA,15,TRBV11-1,TRBJ2-7,TGTGCCAGCAGCTTAACCACAGGCCCCCCTGAAGAGCAGTACTTC,CASSLTTGPPEEQYF
many,TRBD2,17,TRBV6-1,TRBJ2-5,TGTGCCAGCAGTGAATATATAAGCGGGGGCTACCAAGAGACCCAGTACTTC,CASSEYISGGYQETQYF
many,TRBD2,15,TRBV3-1,TRBJ2-1,TGTGCCAGCAGCCACCTAAGGACTAGCGGCAATGAGCAGTTCTTC,CASSHLRTSGNEQFF
NA,TRBD2,13,TRBV20-1,TRBJ2-5,TGCAGTGCGGTCATAGGCGGGAGGGAGGCCCGGTACTTC,CSAVIGGREARYF
many,TRBD1,16,TRBV7-9,TRBJ2-1,TGTGCCAGCAGCCCAAGGACAGGGCCGGGTTCGGGTGAGCAGTTCTTC,CASSPRTGPGSGEQFF
many,NA,18,TRBV18,TRBJ1-2,TGTGCCAGCTCACCCGGACTGGGTGCTCCTGCAGACCCGTATGGCTACACCTTC,CASSPGLGAPADPYGYTF
NA,NA,15,TRBV7-2,TRBJ1-2,TGTGCCAGCAGCTTAGGCAGCGCCGGGCTCAAAGGCTACACCTTC,CASSLGSAGLKGYTF
few,TRBD2,16,TRBV7-9,TRBJ2-2,TGTGCCAGCAGGCTTGGACTAGCGGAGACGTCCGGGGAGCTGTTTTTT,CASRLGLAETSGELFF
many,NA,12,TRBV12-3/TRBV12-4,TRBJ1-1,TGTGCCAGCAGTTTTACGGGGACTGAAGCTTTCTTT,CASSFTGTEAFF
many,NA,12,TRBV7-3,TRBJ1-1,TGTGCCAGCAGCCATGGCTCCACTGAAGCTTTCTTT,CASSHGSTEAFF
many,NA,13,TRBV5-1,TRBJ2-7,TGCGCCAGCAGCGGCGATTGGAACGCCGAGCAGTACTTC,CASSGDWNAEQYF
many,NA,16,TRBV4-1,TRBJ1-1,TGCGCCAGCAGCCAAGTGGGGGCCCAAATGAACACTGAAGCTTTCTTT,CASSQVGAQMNTEAFF
many,NA,13,TRBV19,TRBJ2-2,TGTGCCAGTAGTATTGCTCAGGGCGGGGAGCTGTTTTTT,CASSIAQGGELFF
NA,NA,12,TRBV25-1,TRBJ1-2,TGTGCCAGCAGTGTGGCCGGCTATGGCTACACCTTC,CASSVAGYGYTF
many,NA,13,TRBV5-1,TRBJ1-5,TGCGCCAGCAGGTTAGATAGCAATCAGCCCCAGCATTTT,CASRLDSNQPQHF